One and the same sample provided the 25 T cell receptor beta chains below, sequenced in a study of T cell repertoires in cytomegalovirus infection. TCRdb analysed the reads with MiXCR anew, one entry per CDR3 protein. The sample carries under 200,000 distinct CDR3 sequences, 17% recorded once. Sequenced material: CD8+ T cells from PBMCs. These receptors were collected from a human donor in good health (CMV status not recorded). Some clones in this sample may be carry-over from other donors' samples.

This clonotype was counted only a few times. This chain joins TRBV7-3 and TRBJ2-7; 8 bases line up with TRBD2. Germline trimming cut 1 base from V and 7 bases from J; bases unmatched to any gene: 12. CDR1 and CDR2 from the germline V gene are SGHTA and FQGTGA. The length of the CDR3 is 16 residues. Written as DNA, the CDR3 is TGTGCCAGCAGCTTAAACCCAGCGGGAGAGAATAGAGAGCAGTACTTC. It is translated as CASSLNPAGENREQYF. The full variable domain, completed using reference TRBV7-3 and TRBJ2-7, is GAGVSQTPSNKVTEKGKYVELRCDPISGHTALYWYRQSLGQGPEFLIYFQGTGAADDSGLPNDRFFAVRPEGSVSTLKIQRTERGDSAVYLCASSLNPAGENREQYFGPGTRLTVT.

This clonotype occurred a few times. J is TRBJ2-1 and V is TRBV5-6; no definite D call. Germline V gene data show CDR1 as SGHDT and CDR2 as YYEEEE. This CDR3 region has 17 residues. V lost 0 bases to trimming and J lost 1 base, with 14 bases between them. The CDR3 region has the DNA TGTGCCAGCAGCTTGGAAGGGTGGGCAGAATCCTACAATGAGCAGTTCTTC. This translates into CASSLEGWAESYNEQFF.

The table lists this clonotype with many counts. The chain couples TRBV7-2 to TRBJ2-7; no reliable D call. The germline CDR1 and CDR2 sequences are SGHTA and FQGNSA. The CDR3 loop spans 12 amino acids. V gave up 1 base and J gave up 7 bases, with 8 bases separating them. As DNA, the CDR3 is TGTGCCAGCAGCTTAGTGTCAAAAGAGCAGTACTTC. Translation: CASSLVSKEQYF.

This clonotype showed up just a few times. V gene TRBV7-6 combines with J gene TRBJ2-3, with 7 bases aligning to TRBD2. This CDR3 region has 17 residues. The germline gives CDR1 SGHVS, CDR2 FNYEAQ. Trimming took 5 bases from V and 3 from J; bases not matched to a gene: 14. CDR3 residues: CASSPRGWGGRTDTQYF. As DNA, the CDR3 is TGTGCCAGCAGCCCCCGAGGTTGGGGCGGGAGAACAGATACGCAGTATTTT.

This clonotype was detected a few times. The CDR3 spells CASSAGQGYNEQFF. DNA of the CDR3: TGTGCCAGTAGTGCGGGCCAGGGATACAATGAGCAGTTCTTC. The chain uses TRBV19 and TRBJ2-1; D is perhaps TRBD1 or TRBD2 (5 bases each). Germline CDR1 reads LNHDA; CDR2 reads SQIVND (reference sequence). Trimming stripped 5 bases from V and 4 bases from J, with 12 bases between. The CDR3 sequence is 14 residues long.

This clonotype appeared a few times. This chain joins TRBV7-9 and TRBJ2-7; weak D call: TRBD1 (5 bases). The CDR3 runs 12 residues. Germline CDR1 SEHNR, CDR2 FQNEAQ (reference sequence). Trimming pared 3 bases from V and 6 bases from J, leaving 9 bases between. The CDR3 sequence: CASSFDRAEQYF. CDR3 coding DNA: TGTGCCAGCAGCTTTGACAGAGCCGAGCAGTACTTC.

In this sample, this clonotype turned up many times. DNA of the CDR3: TGTGCCAGCAGTGAGGACAGGGCGGTTGGGGAGCTGTTTTTT. Amino acids: CASSEDRAVGELFF. The gene calls are TRBV12-3 or TRBV12-4 and TRBJ2-2, with 8 bases matching TRBD1. V trimming: 5 bases; J trimming: 8 bases; junction bases outside the gene matches: 7. CDR3 length equals 14 residues.

The chain employs TRBV19 and TRBJ2-7; tentatively, D is TRBD1 (5 bases). Germline V gene sequence: CDR1 LNHDA, CDR2 SQIVND (reference sequence). The CDR3 is made up of 14 amino acids. V was clipped by 3 bases and J by 2 bases, with 11 bases between them. Here the CDR3 DNA reads TGTGCCAGTAGTATCTCGGCAGGGCCCTACGAGCAGTACTTC. This codes for CASSISAGPYEQYF.

The V gene is TRBV12-3 or TRBV12-4, the J gene TRBJ1-1, with 10 bases matching TRBD1. The CDR3 covers 15 residues. With V trimmed by 1 base and J by 5 bases, 4 bases remained unmatched. CDR3 nucleotide sequence: TGTGCCAGCAGTTTAGGGACAGGGGGAAAAACTGAAGCTTTCTTT. It translates to CASSLGTGGKTEAFF.

This chain connects TRBV28 to TRBJ2-1; D tentatively reads TRBD1 or TRBD2 (5 bases each). Germline CDR1 is MDHEN and CDR2 is SYDVKM. The CDR3 has 15 amino acids. Trimming stripped 6 bases from V and 4 bases from J, with 16 bases between. As DNA, the CDR3 is TGTGCCAGCAGAACCCGGGACGGAGGTTACAATGAGCAGTTCTTC. Protein product: CASRTRDGGYNEQFF.

This clonotype was detected only a few times. J is TRBJ2-7 and V is TRBV7-2; D perhaps matches TRBD2 (6 bases). CDR1 and CDR2 (germline): SGHTA, FQGNSA. Trimming cost V 6 bases and J 2 bases, with 11 bases left between them. This CDR3 region has 13 residues. This CDR3 reads CASRGTETYEQYF. In DNA, the CDR3 is TGTGCCAGCAGGGGGACTGAAACCTACGAGCAGTACTTC.

The rearrangement links TRBV29-1 to TRBJ1-1, with D possibly matching TRBD1 (5 bases). The CDR3 spans 12 residues. The germline V gene has CDR1 SQVTM and CDR2 ANQGSEA. Trimming took off 2 bases at V and 1 base at J, with 5 bases between the two ends. CDR3: CSVETGNTEAFF. CDR3 nucleotide sequence: TGCAGCGTTGAAACAGGGAACACTGAAGCTTTCTTT.

In this sample, this clonotype turned up many times. The V gene is TRBV7-2, the J gene TRBJ2-3, with a weak D call TRBD2 (6 bases). CDR3 length equals 15 residues. V shed 2 bases and J shed 2 bases, with 11 bases lying between them. Germline loops: CDR1 SGHTA, CDR2 FQGNSA. The CDR3: CASSLRGGITDTQYF. CDR3 bases: TGTGCCAGCAGCTTAAGGGGCGGGATCACAGATACGCAGTATTTT.

The genes are TRBV14 and TRBJ1-2; 7 nucleotides agree with TRBD1. Germline V gene data show CDR1 as SGHDN and CDR2 as FVKESK. With 5 bases clipped from V and 0 bases from J, the junction kept 12 bases outside the gene matches. This CDR3 has 17 amino acids. The CDR3 reads CASSYRASGGPNYGYTF. The DNA of the CDR3 is TGTGCCAGCAGCTACCGCGCCTCAGGGGGGCCTAACTATGGCTACACCTTC.

The sample holds a few counts of this clonotype. The CDR3 sequence: CASRQTDRVYEQYF. For the CDR3, the DNA is TGTGCCAGCAGACAAACGGACAGGGTCTACGAGCAGTACTTC. This chain links TRBV28 with TRBJ2-7; 8 nucleotides match TRBD1. The germline V gene encodes CDR1 MDHEN and CDR2 SYDVKM. This CDR3 is 14 amino acids long. The ends lost 6 bases at V and 3 bases at J; junction bases unmatched: 7.

The rearrangement joins TRBV5-5 to TRBJ1-2; 8 bases map to TRBD1. CDR1 and CDR2 from the germline V gene are SGHKS and YYEKEE (reference sequence). CDR3 length: 18 amino acids. With 3 bases clipped from V and 1 base from J, the junction kept 14 bases outside the gene matches. The DNA of the CDR3 is TGTGCCAGCAGCTCCTCCCGACAGGGGAGCCGGGTTAACTATGGCTACACCTTC. Its protein product is CASSSSRQGSRVNYGYTF.

This chain connects TRBV7-9 to TRBJ2-7, with D perhaps TRBD2 (6 bases). CDR1 and CDR2 (germline): SEHNR, FQNEAQ (reference sequence). The CDR3 has 15 residues. Trimming shortened V by 5 bases and J by 0 bases, and 14 bases separated the two germline ends. This CDR3 is CASSPRAGSSYEQYF. The DNA of the CDR3 is TGTGCCAGCAGCCCGAGGGCCGGGAGCTCCTACGAGCAGTACTTC.

In its sample, this clonotype was seen a few times. The chain carries TRBV20-1 and TRBJ1-1, with D uncertain. The germline gives CDR1 DFQATT, CDR2 SNEGSKA (reference sequence). Trimming removed 1 base at V and 13 bases at J, with 19 bases between. The CDR3 has 13 amino acids. CDR3 nucleotides: TGCAGTGCTAGAGGTCGGACTACAGTTGATGATTTCTTT. Protein product: CSARGRTTVDDFF.

V is TRBV7-9 and J is TRBJ2-3; 10 bases match TRBD2. V lost 5 bases, J lost 4 bases, and 9 bases stayed unmatched. Germline CDR1 SEHNR, CDR2 FQNEAQ (reference sequence). The CDR3 is 16 residues long. Here the CDR3 DNA reads TGTGCCAGCAGCCTACCCCTAGCGGGAGATCCAGATACGCAGTATTTT. Its protein is CASSLPLAGDPDTQYF.

This clonotype was seen only once. The CDR3 is CASSYIYGRRVGELFF. CDR3 nucleotide sequence: TGTGCCAGCAGTTACATCTACGGCAGGAGAGTCGGGGAGCTGTTTTTT. V gene TRBV6-2 or TRBV6-3 combines with J gene TRBJ2-2; no clear D gene. This CDR3 region has 16 residues. Trimming cost V 2 bases and J 7 bases, with 17 bases left between them. CDR1 is MNHEY, CDR2 SVGEGT, per germline.

This chain uses TRBV7-2 with TRBJ2-2; tentatively, D is TRBD1 or TRBD2 (6 bases each). Looked up from germline, CDR1 is SGHTA and CDR2 is FQGNSA. V was shortened by 4 bases and J by 7 bases, with 10 bases between the two germline ends. The CDR3 has 13 amino acids. CDR3 region: CASSSGGGGELFF. Written as DNA, the CDR3 is TGTGCCAGCAGCTCAGGAGGGGGCGGGGAGCTGTTTTTT.

V is TRBV6-2 or TRBV6-3 and J is TRBJ2-7; D is perhaps TRBD2 (6 bases). The germline gives CDR1 MNHEY, CDR2 SVGEGT. V was shortened by 6 bases and J by 2 bases, with 14 bases between the two germline ends. CDR3 size: 14 residues. DNA of the CDR3: TGTGCCAGCAGGCCCCGCGGGGAACCCTACGAGCAGTACTTC. Translating gives CASRPRGEPYEQYF.

As regards this clonotype: The CDR3 ends on some other residue instead of the conserved phenylalanine or tryptophan, so this is likely a read error. The DNA is omitted, as the CDR3 cannot be located on it reliably, and the CDR3 follows TCRdb's listing. This chain uses TRBV7-9 with TRBJ2-7; the table's D gene call, TRBD1, was not cross checked with the DNA. The CDR3 is 16 amino acids long, termini counted. The germline V gene has CDR1 SEHNR and CDR2 FQNEAQ (reference sequence). CDR3 sequence reads: CASSSLGTDLSYEQYL.

This clonotype was counted a few times. The chain links TRBV2 to TRBJ2-5, with D possibly being TRBD2 (6 bases). Germline V CDR1 and CDR2: SNHLY, FYNNEI. V was pared by 3 bases and J by 3 bases, with 14 bases between. The CDR3 sequence is 15 residues long. Here the CDR3 DNA reads TGTGCCAGCAGTGAGCCGAGCGGAGGGGAAGAGACCCAGTACTTC. It is translated as CASSEPSGGEETQYF.

Of note for this clonotype: Its ends do not fully match the called genes, so a read error is possible. This chain connects TRBV11-2 to TRBJ2-7; unclear D gene. CDR1 SGHAT and CDR2 FQNNGV come from the germline V gene. The CDR3 covers 10 residues. CDR3 nucleotides: TGTGCCAGCAGCACCTATGAGCAGTACTTC. It encodes CASSTYEQYF.